Shown below are 18 T cell receptor beta chains from a single sample sequenced in a study of T cells in Graves' hyperthyroidism and ophthalmopathy. Amplification yielded TCR beta CDR3 regions, with RNA transcripts as the source. Researchers ran a first-round RT-PCR on the TCR CDR3 using the HTBI primer set. TCRdb re-derived calls from the multiplex PCR reads in MiXCR, one entry per CDR3 protein. Of around 580,000 distinct CDR3 sequences listed, around 17% are singletons. Sequencing was performed on blood. Receptor source: a woman aged 18-29 years with Graves' hyperthyroidism.

Only a few counts were recorded for this clonotype. J is TRBJ2-5 and V is TRBV28, with no clear D. Germline CDR1 and CDR2: MDHEN and SYDVKM. Trimming cost V 2 bases and J 0 bases, with 16 bases left between them. This CDR3 is 17 amino acids long. Here the CDR3 reads CASSLGSGVMYQETQYF. The CDR3 DNA is TGTGCCAGCAGTTTAGGTAGTGGCGTCATGTACCAAGAGACCCAGTACTTC.

For this clonotype: Mismatch with germline at one junction end may stem from a read error. The chain links TRBV11-3 to TRBJ1-1, with D unclear. This CDR3 contains 14 residues. Germline values: CDR1 SGHNT, CDR2 YENEEA. CDR3 protein: CAGSCTDVNTEAFF. DNA of the CDR3: TGTGCCGGCAGCTGTACGGACGTGAACACTGAAGCTTTCTTT. Combining the CDR3 with reference TRBV11-3 and TRBJ1-1 gives the whole variable domain EAGVVQSPRYKIIEKKQPVAFWCNPISGHNTLYWYLQNLGQGPELLIRYENEEAVDDSQLPKDRFSAERLKGVDSTLKIQPAELGDSAVYLCAGSCTDVNTEAFFGQGTRLTVV.

Remarks on this clonotype: A much larger clone is a single base away; this may be a read error. The rearrangement joins TRBV28 to TRBJ1-1; D might be TRBD1 (6 bases). CDR1 MDHEN and CDR2 SYDVKM come from the germline V gene. This CDR3 has 14 amino acids. V gave up 5 bases and J gave up 5 bases, with 15 bases separating them. The CDR3: CASSPPGGETEAFF. The CDR3 DNA reads as TGTGCCAGCAGTCCCCCCGGGGGCGAAACTGAAGCTTTCTTT.

This clonotype was detected only a few times. The V and J genes are TRBV5-4 and TRBJ1-2; D not resolved. Germline V CDR1 and CDR2: SGHNT, YYREEE (reference sequence). The CDR3 runs to 15 residues. V was clipped by 0 bases and J by 4 bases, with 13 bases between them. CDR3 bases: TGTGCCAGCAGCTTGGGGCGGAGTGGACTCTATGGCTACACCTTC. This gives the protein CASSLGRSGLYGYTF. The whole variable domain, remainder taken from reference TRBV5-4 and TRBJ1-2, is ETGVTQSPTHLIKTRGQQVTLRCSSQSGHNTVSWYQQALGQGPQFIFQYYREEENGRGNFPPRFSGLQFPNYSSELNVNALELDDSALYLCASSLGRSGLYGYTFGSGTRLTVV.

The chain combines TRBV6-1 with TRBJ2-3; D might be TRBD1 (5 bases). V was pared by 6 bases and J by 3 bases, with 10 bases between. Per the germline V gene, CDR1 is MNHNS and CDR2 is SASEGT. CDR3 length: 13 residues. CDR3 bases: TGTGCCAGCAGACTCCCAGGGACAGATACGCAGTATTTT. It encodes CASRLPGTDTQYF.

The table lists this clonotype with many counts. The chain is built from TRBV12-3 or TRBV12-4 and TRBJ1-2; D might be TRBD1 (6 bases). The CDR3 spans 14 residues. Trimming took 5 bases from V and 2 from J, leaving 12 bases between them. The CDR3 loop is CASSRSGQNYGYTF. DNA for the CDR3: TGTGCCAGCAGTCGCTCCGGACAGAACTATGGCTACACCTTC.

This clonotype came up a few times. The rearrangement links TRBV3-1 to TRBJ1-4, with unresolved D. There are 14 residues in the CDR3. Trimming removed 3 bases at V and 2 bases at J, with 7 bases between. The germline V gene encodes CDR1 LGHDT and CDR2 YNNKEL (reference sequence). In nucleotides, the CDR3 is TGTGCCAGCAGCCATCGGCGGACTAATGAAAAACTGTTTTTT. Translation: CASSHRRTNEKLFF.

This clonotype was counted only a few times. The CDR3 protein is CASSQSPASSYNEQFF. In nucleotides, the CDR3 is TGCGCCAGCAGCCAATCCCCGGCGAGCTCCTACAATGAGCAGTTCTTC. This chain connects TRBV4-1 to TRBJ2-1; D is unclear. Germline assignment: CDR1 MGHRA and CDR2 YSYEKL. This CDR3 has 16 amino acids. The V end lost 2 bases, the J end lost 0 bases, and 11 bases lay between the germline ends.

This clonotype was observed a handful of times. The CDR3 nucleotides read TGTGCCAGCAGCCCCACGACCGCTAATGAAAAACTGTTTTTT. Translation: CASSPTTANEKLFF. The chain combines TRBV7-8 with TRBJ1-4; D uncertain. Looked up from germline, CDR1 is SGHVS and CDR2 is FQNEAQ. V was clipped by 5 bases and J by 3 bases, with 10 bases between them. The CDR3 is 14 residues long.

This clonotype appeared many times. The chain employs TRBV20-1 and TRBJ2-1; 7 bases line up with TRBD2. There are 15 residues in the CDR3. V lost 6 bases to trimming and J lost 0 bases; unmatched junction nucleotides: 8. Germline V gene lookup returns CDR1 DFQATT and CDR2 SNEGSKA (reference sequence). The CDR3 region is CSALNGGSSYNEQFF. The CDR3 nucleotides are TGCAGTGCCTTGAACGGGGGGAGCTCCTACAATGAGCAGTTCTTC.

This clonotype was seen just once. The chain recombines TRBV7-2 with TRBJ2-7; D not certain. Trimming took 5 bases from V and 4 from J, leaving 21 bases between them. CDR3 length equals 16 residues. The germline V gene encodes CDR1 SGHTA and CDR2 FQGNSA. The DNA for the CDR3 is TGTGCCAGCAGCCCCTATCTTGGCAGGTTGGAGTACGAGCAGTACTTC. This sequence encodes CASSPYLGRLEYEQYF.

This clonotype was counted at least ten times. The CDR3 reads CASREWTLNTEAFF. The CDR3 DNA reads as TGTGCCAGCAGGGAGTGGACACTGAACACTGAAGCTTTCTTT. The chain has TRBV6-2 or TRBV6-3 and TRBJ1-1, with a tentative D call TRBD1 (5 bases). Germline V gene data show CDR1 as MNHEY and CDR2 as SVGEGT. V dropped 6 bases and J dropped 0 bases, with 11 bases sitting between them. CDR3 length: 14 residues.

Here the CDR3 reads CASRPGPNSPLHF. CDR3 sequence (DNA): TGTGCCAGCAGGCCGGGACCTAATTCACCCCTCCACTTT. J is TRBJ1-6 and V is TRBV27, with D tentatively TRBD1 (5 bases). Germline assignment: CDR1 MNHEY and CDR2 SMNVEV (reference sequence). Trimming took 6 bases from V and 6 from J, leaving 9 bases between them. This CDR3 contains 13 residues.

This clonotype appeared a few times. The J gene is TRBJ2-5, the V gene TRBV11-3; the D gene is possibly TRBD1 (6 bases). Germline values: CDR1 SGHNT, CDR2 YENEEA. The CDR3 totals 16 residues. Trimming left V 7 bases short and J 2 bases short, with 20 bases between. Here the CDR3 reads CASTVTRGTFQETQYF. CDR3 DNA: TGTGCCAGCACCGTGACAAGGGGGACGTTTCAAGAGACCCAGTACTTC.

This chain connects TRBV5-1 to TRBJ2-1; 7 positions match TRBD2. Germline V gives CDR1 SGHRS, CDR2 YFSETQ. V trimming: 2 bases; J trimming: 8 bases; junction bases outside the gene matches: 7. This CDR3 region has 14 residues. The CDR3 DNA is TGCGCCAGCAGCTTTGGGCGGGAGTTGGATGAGCAGTTCTTC. This codes for CASSFGRELDEQFF.

This clonotype was counted many times. This sequence joins TRBV3-1 and TRBJ1-3, with D uncertain. Trimming pared 0 bases from V and 5 bases from J, leaving 14 bases between. Germline CDR1 reads LGHDT; CDR2 reads YNNKEL (reference sequence). There are 16 residues in the CDR3. CDR3: CASSQEGPGGRNTIYF. CDR3 coding DNA: TGTGCCAGCAGCCAAGAGGGCCCCGGAGGACGAAACACCATATATTTT.

This clonotype was observed many times. The V gene is TRBV10-3, the J gene TRBJ1-1, with unresolved D. Germline V lookup: CDR1 ENHRY, CDR2 SYGVKD. The CDR3 spans 14 residues. The germline V and J ends were trimmed by 3 bases and 0 bases, with 8 bases remaining between them. The CDR3 region has the DNA TGTGCCATCAGTGAATCAGCAATGAACACTGAAGCTTTCTTT. Translated, it gives CAISESAMNTEAFF.

At least ten counts were recorded for this clonotype. The CDR3: CASRATSVGELFF. The CDR3 DNA follows: TGTGCCAGCAGAGCGACTAGCGTCGGGGAGCTGTTTTTT. V usage is TRBV12-3 or TRBV12-4 and J usage is TRBJ2-2; the match to TRBD2 covers 8 bases. Trimming took 6 bases from V and 7 from J; bases not matched to a gene: 4. The CDR3 runs 13 residues.